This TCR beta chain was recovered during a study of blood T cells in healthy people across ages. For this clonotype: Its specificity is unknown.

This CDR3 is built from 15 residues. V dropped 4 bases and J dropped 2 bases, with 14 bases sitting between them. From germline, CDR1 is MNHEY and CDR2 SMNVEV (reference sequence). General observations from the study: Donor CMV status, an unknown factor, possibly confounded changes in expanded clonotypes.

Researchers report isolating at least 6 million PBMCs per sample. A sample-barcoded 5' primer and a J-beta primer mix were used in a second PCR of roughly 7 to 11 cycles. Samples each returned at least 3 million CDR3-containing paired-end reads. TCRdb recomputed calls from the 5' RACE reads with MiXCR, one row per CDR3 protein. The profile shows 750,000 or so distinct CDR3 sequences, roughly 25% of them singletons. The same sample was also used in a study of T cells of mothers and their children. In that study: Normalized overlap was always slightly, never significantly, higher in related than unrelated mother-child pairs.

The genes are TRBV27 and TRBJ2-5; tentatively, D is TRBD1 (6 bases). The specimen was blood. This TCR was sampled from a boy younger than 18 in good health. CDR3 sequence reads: CASSSGTKNQETQYF. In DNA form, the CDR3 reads TGTGCCAGCAGTTCCGGGACAAAAAATCAAGAGACCCAGTACTTC.